This entry lists 16 T cell receptor beta chains sequenced from one sample in a study of regulatory dendritic cells for organ transplantation. These receptors lack a known antigen. Sorted T cells were CFSE-labeled and cultured roughly five days with allogeneic regulatory or mature dendritic cells at 1:10. Only in-frame clones appear in the TCRdb table, and some are missing; sequencing was by immunoSEQ multiplex PCR. The table has over 8,000 clones, roughly 65% seen once. The sequencing input was naive CD4+ T cells from blood cultured with dendritic cells. As to subset: CD45RA+ naive T cells. The receptors stem from a human donor in good health.

A few counts support this clone. This chain connects TRBV18 to TRBJ1-2; D gene unclear. The CDR3 covers 16 residues. Germline CDR1 reads KGHSH; CDR2 reads LQKENI. V was cut by 3 bases and J by 5 bases, with 19 bases left in between. In DNA form, the CDR3 reads TGTGCCAGCTCACCCGTCGGGTCGCGGCTAGGTTATGGCTACACCTTC. Residues: CASSPVGSRLGYGYTF.

The chain couples TRBV19 to TRBJ1-5; TRBD1 matches at 7 bases. Losses at the gene ends were 0 bases for V and 3 bases for J; bases not matched to a gene: 11. The CDR3 length is 18 residues. The V gene's germline CDR1 is LNHDA and CDR2 SQIVND (reference sequence). In DNA form, the CDR3 reads TGTGCCAGTAGTATAGATGTATGGAGGGGGCGAAACAATCAGCCCCAGCATTTT. This sequence encodes CASSIDVWRGRNNQPQHF.

V gene TRBV15 combines with J gene TRBJ1-1; TRBD1 matches at 8 bases. CDR1 is LNHNV, CDR2 YYDKDF, per germline (reference sequence). CDR3 length: 15 residues. V lost 4 bases and J lost 4; bases outside the gene matches: 8. The CDR3 loop is CATSNQGAWGTEAFF. The CDR3 nucleotides read TGTGCCACCAGCAATCAGGGGGCATGGGGCACTGAAGCTTTCTTT.

The chain couples TRBV18 to TRBJ1-2; D unclear. This CDR3 has 14 residues. From germline, CDR1 is KGHSH and CDR2 LQKENI. The germline V and J ends were trimmed by 2 bases and 2 bases, with 9 bases remaining between them. For the CDR3, the DNA is TGTGCCAGCTCACCAGCGGCGCGGAACTATGGCTACACCTTC. This sequence encodes CASSPAARNYGYTF.

This clone was detected once. The chain is built from TRBV6-1 and TRBJ1-2; D may be TRBD1 (6 bases). Germline V CDR1 and CDR2: MNHNS, SASEGT. V lost 3 bases and J lost 3, with 8 bases in between. CDR3 size: 13 residues. CDR3 nucleotide sequence: TGTGCCAGCAGTGAGGGGGCCGACTATGGCTACACCTTC. Protein sequence: CASSEGADYGYTF.

The rearrangement links TRBV5-4 to TRBJ1-1, with D unresolved. The CDR3 spans 14 residues. With 4 bases removed from V and 0 bases from J, the gap between germline ends came to 10 bases. Germline CDR1 SGHNT, CDR2 YYREEE (reference sequence). The chain's CDR3 is CASSAGGMNTEAFF. CDR3 sequence (DNA): TGTGCCAGCAGCGCAGGAGGTATGAACACTGAAGCTTTCTTT.

The chain employs TRBV9 and TRBJ2-7; D perhaps matches TRBD2 (5 bases). V was cut by 4 bases and J by 2 bases, with 16 bases left in between. Germline V gene data show CDR1 as SGDLS and CDR2 as YYNGEE. The CDR3 spans 15 residues. CDR3 amino acids: CASSTGNLPPYEQYF. CDR3 nucleotide sequence: TGTGCCAGCAGCACCGGGAATCTACCCCCCTACGAGCAGTACTTC.

This rearrangement joins TRBV11-2 to TRBJ2-7; 7 bases line up with TRBD1. Germline trimming cut 0 bases from V and 3 bases from J; bases unmatched to any gene: 5. Germline V gene lookup returns CDR1 SGHAT and CDR2 FQNNGV. This CDR3 spans 15 amino acids. The CDR3 is CASSLDRGQFYEQYF. Here the CDR3 DNA reads TGTGCCAGCAGCTTAGATAGGGGGCAGTTCTACGAGCAGTACTTC.

The chain recombines TRBV5-5 with TRBJ1-3, with D maybe TRBD1 (5 bases). There are 14 residues in the CDR3. CDR1 and CDR2 from the germline V gene are SGHKS and YYEKEE (reference sequence). With 0 bases removed from V and 4 bases from J, the gap between germline ends came to 8 bases. The CDR3 nucleotides are TGTGCCAGCAGCTTGGCCCCAGGGGGAAACACCATATATTTT. This gives the protein CASSLAPGGNTIYF.

Here the CDR3 reads CASSELIGVTSNYGYTF. CDR3 DNA: TGTGCCAGCAGTGAGTTAATCGGTGTCACCTCTAACTATGGCTACACCTTC. The chain employs TRBV2 and TRBJ1-2; D call uncertain. V lost 3 bases, J lost 0 bases, and 17 bases lay in between. Germline V gene data show CDR1 as SNHLY and CDR2 as FYNNEI. This CDR3 has 17 residues. Using reference TRBV2 and TRBJ1-2 for the parts outside the CDR3, the full variable domain is EPEVTQTPSHQVTQMGQEVILRCVPISNHLYFYWYRQILGQKVEFLVSFYNNEISEKSEIFDDQFSVERPDGSNFTLKIRSTKLEDSAMYFCASSELIGVTSNYGYTFGSGTRLTVV.

The chain joins TRBV2 to TRBJ1-1; unclear D gene. Deletions cut 9 bases from V and 0 bases from J, with 11 bases between. In germline, CDR1 is SNHLY, CDR2 FYNNEI. CDR3 length: 13 amino acids. The CDR3 DNA sequence: TGTGCCAGTGGCGGCGGAATGAACACTGAAGCTTTCTTT. This codes for CASGGGMNTEAFF.

This sequence joins TRBV5-1 and TRBJ2-7; 11 bases align to TRBD2. Trimming at V came to 4 bases and at J to 3 bases, leaving 6 bases not matched to a gene. This CDR3 comprises 15 residues. The germline CDR1 and CDR2 sequences are SGHRS and YFSETQ. The CDR3 protein is CASSIVTSGNYEQYF. In DNA form, the CDR3 reads TGCGCCAGCAGCATCGTGACTAGCGGGAACTACGAGCAGTACTTC.

The chain combines TRBV15 with TRBJ2-1, with 9 bases that match TRBD2. Germline V gene lookup returns CDR1 LNHNV and CDR2 YYDKDF (reference sequence). CDR3 length equals 16 residues. V was clipped by 0 bases and J by 8 bases; unmatched bases: 8. CDR3 sequence: CATSRDFLRGGHEQFF. CDR3 nucleotide sequence: TGTGCCACCAGCAGAGATTTCTTGCGGGGGGGCCATGAGCAGTTCTTC.

This clone was counted between two and nine times. V and J are TRBV5-6 and TRBJ1-5; 8 positions match TRBD1. CDR1 is SGHDT, CDR2 YYEEEE, per germline. There are 15 residues in the CDR3. V dropped 2 bases and J dropped 2; count of bases not matched to a gene: 3. The CDR3, as DNA: TGTGCCAGCAGCTTCAGGGGGCCCGGCAATCAGCCCCAGCATTTT. It translates to CASSFRGPGNQPQHF.

The chain uses TRBV5-8 and TRBJ2-5; unclear D gene. Trimming removed 3 bases at V and 5 bases at J, with 11 bases between. This CDR3 has 13 residues. Looked up from germline, CDR1 is SGHTS and CDR2 is YDEGEE. The CDR3 protein is CASSSMVRETQYF. The CDR3 coding sequence is TGTGCCAGCAGCTCGATGGTGCGGGAGACCCAGTACTTC. Variable domain in full (rest from reference TRBV5-8 and TRBJ2-5): EAGVTQSPTHLIKTRGQQATLRCSPISGHTSVYWYQQALGLGLQFLLWYDEGEERNRGNFPPRFSGRQFPNYSSELNVNALELEDSALYLCASSSMVRETQYFGPGTRLLVL.

This clone occurred a few times. This rearrangement joins TRBV2 to TRBJ1-1; tentatively, D is TRBD1 (5 bases). Germline values: CDR1 SNHLY, CDR2 FYNNEI. CDR3 length equals 13 residues. Trimming stripped 6 bases from V and 2 bases from J, with 10 bases between. The CDR3 here is CASRDQGNTEAFF. The CDR3 DNA reads TGTGCCAGCAGAGATCAGGGCAACACTGAAGCTTTCTTT.